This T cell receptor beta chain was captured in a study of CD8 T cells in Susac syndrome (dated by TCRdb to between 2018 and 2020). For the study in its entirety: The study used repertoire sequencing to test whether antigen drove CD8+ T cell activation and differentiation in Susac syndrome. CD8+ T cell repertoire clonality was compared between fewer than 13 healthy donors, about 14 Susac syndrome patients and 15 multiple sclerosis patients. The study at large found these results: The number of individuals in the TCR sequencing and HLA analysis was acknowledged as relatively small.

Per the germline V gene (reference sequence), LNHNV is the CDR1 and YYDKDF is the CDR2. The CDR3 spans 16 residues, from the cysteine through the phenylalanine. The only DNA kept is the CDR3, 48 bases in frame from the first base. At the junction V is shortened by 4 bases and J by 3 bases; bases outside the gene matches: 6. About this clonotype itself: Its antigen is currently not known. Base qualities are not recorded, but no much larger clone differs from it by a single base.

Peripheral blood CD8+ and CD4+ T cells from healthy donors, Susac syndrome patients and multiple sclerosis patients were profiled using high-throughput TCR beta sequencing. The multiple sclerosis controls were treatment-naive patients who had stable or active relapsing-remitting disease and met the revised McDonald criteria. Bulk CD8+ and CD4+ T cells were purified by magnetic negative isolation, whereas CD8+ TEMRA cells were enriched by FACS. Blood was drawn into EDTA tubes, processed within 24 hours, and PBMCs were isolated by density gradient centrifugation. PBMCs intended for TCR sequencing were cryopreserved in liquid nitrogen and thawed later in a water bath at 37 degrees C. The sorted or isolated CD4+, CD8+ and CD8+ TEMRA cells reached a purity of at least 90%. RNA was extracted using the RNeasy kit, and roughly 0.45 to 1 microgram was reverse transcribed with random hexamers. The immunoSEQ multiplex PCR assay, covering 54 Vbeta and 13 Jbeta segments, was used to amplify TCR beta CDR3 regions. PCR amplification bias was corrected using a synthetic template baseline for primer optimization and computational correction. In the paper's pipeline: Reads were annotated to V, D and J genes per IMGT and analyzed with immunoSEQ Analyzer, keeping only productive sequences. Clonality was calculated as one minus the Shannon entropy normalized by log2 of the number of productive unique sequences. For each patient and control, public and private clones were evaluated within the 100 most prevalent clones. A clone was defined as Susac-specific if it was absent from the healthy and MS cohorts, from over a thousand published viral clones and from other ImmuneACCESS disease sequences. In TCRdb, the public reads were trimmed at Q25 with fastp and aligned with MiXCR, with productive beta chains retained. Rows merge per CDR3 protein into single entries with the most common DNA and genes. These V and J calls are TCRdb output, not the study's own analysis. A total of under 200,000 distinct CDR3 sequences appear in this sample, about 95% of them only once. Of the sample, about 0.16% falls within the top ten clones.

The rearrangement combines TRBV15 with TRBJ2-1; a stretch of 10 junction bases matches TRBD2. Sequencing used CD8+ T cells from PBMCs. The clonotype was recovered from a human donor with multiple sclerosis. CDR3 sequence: CATSTTGLAVYNEQFF. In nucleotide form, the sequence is TGTGCCACCAGCACAACCGGACTAGCGGTCTACAATGAGCAGTTCTTC.